The rows below give T cell receptor beta chains drawn from one sample of a study of Ad26.COV2.S vaccination and SARS-CoV-2 variants. Libraries were prepared by immunoSEQ multiplex PCR; TCRdb keeps only in-frame clonotypes and omits some of them. The sample carries a few hundred thousand clones, 85% to 90% recorded once. Sequencing used peripheral blood, obtained in a trial of Ad26.COV2.S vaccine versus placebo. The receptor set was obtained from a person aged 18-60 years who received the Ad26.COV2.S COVID-19 vaccine or a placebo. Each CDR3 is given with its conserved first and last residue. D genes are given only for firm matches. Part of the rows lack a size; the others show once, few, many or a class for expanded clones.

V	size	J	D	DNA	CDR3
TRBV4-2	NA	TRBJ1-5	TRBD1	TGTGCCAGCAGCCAACCCGGACAGGGGATGAACAATCAGCCCCAGCATTTT	CASSQPGQGMNNQPQHF
TRBV5-8	NA	TRBJ2-1	NA	TGTGCCAGCAGCTCCGCCTCTGGTCTTAGCTCCTACAATGAGCAGTTCTTC	CASSSASGLSSYNEQFF
TRBV5-5	NA	TRBJ2-1	TRBD2	TGTGCCAGCAGCCCTCACGAATCGGGACTAGTCTATAATGAGCAGTTCTTC	CASSPHESGLVYNEQFF
TRBV7-2	NA	TRBJ2-1	TRBD2	TGTGCCAGCAGCCCCGCCCTTTTAGCGGGAGGGCCAAGTGAGCAGTTCTTC	CASSPALLAGGPSEQFF
TRBV11-2	once	TRBJ2-7	TRBD2	TGTGCCAGCAGCTTAGCTCAGCGGGGGAGCACCTACGAGCAGTACTTC	CASSLAQRGSTYEQYF
TRBV30	NA	TRBJ2-1	TRBD1	TGTGCCTTGTCAGGGGGCGCTGAGCAGTTCTTC	CALSGGAEQFF
TRBV7-9	NA	TRBJ2-1	NA	TGTGCCAGCAGCTCTAGCCTTGCGAATGAGCAGTTCTTC	CASSSSLANEQFF
TRBV18	NA	TRBJ1-1	NA	TGTGCCAGCTCACCAGGAACGGGGAACACTGAAGCTTTCTTT	CASSPGTGNTEAFF
TRBV11-2	NA	TRBJ1-1	TRBD1	TGTGCCAGCAGCTCCCCAGGGGGGGGGCCTGAAGCTTTCTTT	CASSSPGGGPEAFF
TRBV6-5	NA	TRBJ1-2	TRBD1	TGTGCCAGCGGGACAGGGGATGGCTACACCTTC	CASGTGDGYTF
TRBV4-3	few	TRBJ2-1	TRBD2	TGCGCCAGCAGCCATGGACTAGTCAGGGACAATGAGCAGTTCTTC	CASSHGLVRDNEQFF
TRBV18	NA	TRBJ1-1	NA	TGTGCCAGCTCACCACAAGAACACTATCCTGAAGCTTTCTTT	CASSPQEHYPEAFF
TRBV19	NA	TRBJ2-2	NA	TGTGCCAGTAGGCAAACCGGGGAGCTGTTTTTT	CASRQTGELFF
TRBV19	NA	TRBJ2-7	NA	TGTGCCAGTAGTACTCCGGGACAAGTAACCTACGAGCAGTACTTC	CASSTPGQVTYEQYF
TRBV3-1/TRBV3-2	NA	TRBJ2-5	NA	TGTGCCAGCAGCCATCAGGGGAAGACCCAGTACTTC	CASSHQGKTQYF
TRBV12-3/TRBV12-4	few	TRBJ2-3	NA	TGTGCCAGCAGAGAGAAGGGGAGAGATACGCAGTATTTT	CASREKGRDTQYF
TRBV5-4	NA	TRBJ2-1	NA	TGTGCCAGCAGCTTGCAGGGGTCGGGTGAGCAGTTCTTC	CASSLQGSGEQFF
TRBV5-6	NA	TRBJ2-6	NA	TGTGCCAGCAGCTGGGGAGGGGCCAACGTCCTGACTTTC	CASSWGGANVLTF
TRBV6-4	NA	TRBJ2-1	NA	TGTGCCAGCAGTGACGGCGGGGACCCACACAATGAGCAGTTCTTC	CASSDGGDPHNEQFF
TRBV30	NA	TRBJ1-2	NA	TGTGCCTGGATCGCTAGGTATGGCTACACCTTC	CAWIARYGYTF
TRBV4-1	NA	TRBJ2-1	TRBD2	TGCGCCAGCAGCACCCCGACTAGCGGGGGGCCCAATGAGCAGTTCTTC	CASSTPTSGGPNEQFF
TRBV7-2	NA	TRBJ1-1	TRBD1	TGTGCCAGCAGTTCTTACTCACAGGGGGCGCGATCGAACACTGAAGCTTTCTTT	CASSSYSQGARSNTEAFF
TRBV6-2/TRBV6-3	NA	TRBJ1-1	TRBD1	TGTGCCAGCAGTGATGCCGGGACAGGGGTTACTGAAGCTTTCTTT	CASSDAGTGVTEAFF
TRBV5-4	NA	TRBJ2-5	NA	TGTGCCAGCAGCCCCCTCCCCAGGGTTCAAGAGACCCAGTACTTC	CASSPLPRVQETQYF
TRBV6-5	NA	TRBJ2-3	TRBD2	TGTGCCAGCAGTTCACCGGGACTAGCGGAAGATACGCAGTATTTT	CASSSPGLAEDTQYF
TRBV29-1	NA	TRBJ2-7	NA	TGCAGCGTTATTACAGCAAACTCCTACGAGCAGTACTTC	CSVITANSYEQYF
TRBV9	NA	TRBJ2-1	NA	TGTGCCAGCAGCGCATCGGACACCTACAATGAGCAGTTCTTC	CASSASDTYNEQFF
TRBV12-3/TRBV12-4	NA	TRBJ2-5	NA	TGTGCCAGCAGTTTAAGGGGGCAAGAGACCCAGTACTTC	CASSLRGQETQYF
TRBV20-1	NA	TRBJ2-2	TRBD1	TGCAGTGCTAGTAGACAGGGGACCAACACCGGGGAGCTGTTTTTT	CSASRQGTNTGELFF